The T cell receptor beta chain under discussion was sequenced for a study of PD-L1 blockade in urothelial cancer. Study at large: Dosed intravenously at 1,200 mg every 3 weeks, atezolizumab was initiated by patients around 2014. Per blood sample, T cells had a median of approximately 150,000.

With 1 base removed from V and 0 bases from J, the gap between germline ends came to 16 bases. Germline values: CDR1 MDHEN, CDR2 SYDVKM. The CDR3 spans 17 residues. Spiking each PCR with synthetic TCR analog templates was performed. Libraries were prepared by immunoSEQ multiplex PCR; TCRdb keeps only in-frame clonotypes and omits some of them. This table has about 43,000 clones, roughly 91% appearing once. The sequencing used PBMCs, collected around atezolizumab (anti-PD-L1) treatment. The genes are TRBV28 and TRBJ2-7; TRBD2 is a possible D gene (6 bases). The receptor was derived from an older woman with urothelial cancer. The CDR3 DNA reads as TGTGCCAGCAGTTTATTCCCTCGGTGGAGGGACTCCTACGAGCAGTACTTC. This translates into CASSLFPRWRDSYEQYF. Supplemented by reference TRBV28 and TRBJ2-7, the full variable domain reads DVKVTQSSRYLVKRTGEKVFLECVQDMDHENMFWYRQDPGLGLRLIYFSYDVKMKEKGDIPEGYSVSREKKERFSLILESASTNQTSMYLCASSLFPRWRDSYEQYFGPGTRLTVT.